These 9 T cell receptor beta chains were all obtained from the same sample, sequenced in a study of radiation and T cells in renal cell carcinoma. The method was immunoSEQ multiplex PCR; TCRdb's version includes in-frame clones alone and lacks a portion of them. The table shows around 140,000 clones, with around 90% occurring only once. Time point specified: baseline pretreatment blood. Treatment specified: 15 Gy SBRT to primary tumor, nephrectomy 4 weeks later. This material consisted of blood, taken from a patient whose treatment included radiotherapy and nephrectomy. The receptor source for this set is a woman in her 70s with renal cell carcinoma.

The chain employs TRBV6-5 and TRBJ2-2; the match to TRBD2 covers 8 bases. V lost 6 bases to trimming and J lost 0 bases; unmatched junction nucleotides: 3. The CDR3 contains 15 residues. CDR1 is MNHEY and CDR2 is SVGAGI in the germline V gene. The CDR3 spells CASSKLAANTGELFF. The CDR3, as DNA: TGTGCCAGCAGCAAACTAGCGGCGAACACCGGGGAGCTGTTTTTT.

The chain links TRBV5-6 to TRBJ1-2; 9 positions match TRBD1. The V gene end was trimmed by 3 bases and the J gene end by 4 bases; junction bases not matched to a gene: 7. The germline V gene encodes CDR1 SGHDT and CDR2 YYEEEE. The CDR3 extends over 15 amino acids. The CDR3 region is CASSSTGTGTYGYTF. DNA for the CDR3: TGTGCCAGCAGCTCGACCGGGACAGGGACCTATGGCTACACCTTC.

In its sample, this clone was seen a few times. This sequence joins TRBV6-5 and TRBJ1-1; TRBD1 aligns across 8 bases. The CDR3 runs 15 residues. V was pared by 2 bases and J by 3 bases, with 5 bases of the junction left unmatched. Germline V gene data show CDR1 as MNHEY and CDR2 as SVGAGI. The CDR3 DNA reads TGTGCCAGCAGTTACGGACAGGGTCGGTACACTGAAGCTTTCTTT. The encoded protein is CASSYGQGRYTEAFF.

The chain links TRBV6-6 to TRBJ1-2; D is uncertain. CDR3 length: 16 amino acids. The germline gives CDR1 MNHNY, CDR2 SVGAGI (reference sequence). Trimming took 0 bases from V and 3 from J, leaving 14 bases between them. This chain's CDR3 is CASSYSPTAGHYGYTF. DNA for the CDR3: TGTGCCAGCAGTTACTCGCCAACAGCCGGTCACTATGGCTACACCTTC.

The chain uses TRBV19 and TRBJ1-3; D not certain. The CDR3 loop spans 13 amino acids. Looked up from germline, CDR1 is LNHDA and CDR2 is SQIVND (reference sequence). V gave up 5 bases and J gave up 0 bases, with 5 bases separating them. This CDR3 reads CASSRVSGNTIYF. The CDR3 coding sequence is TGTGCCAGTAGTCGCGTCTCTGGAAACACCATATATTTT.

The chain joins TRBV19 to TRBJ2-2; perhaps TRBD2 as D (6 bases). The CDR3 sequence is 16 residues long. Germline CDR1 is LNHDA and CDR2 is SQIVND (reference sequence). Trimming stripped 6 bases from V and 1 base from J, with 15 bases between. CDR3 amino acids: CASRIPGLQNTGELFF. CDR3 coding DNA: TGTGCCAGTAGAATTCCGGGACTGCAGAACACCGGGGAGCTGTTTTTT. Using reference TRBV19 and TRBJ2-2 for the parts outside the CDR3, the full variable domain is DGGITQSPKYLFRKEGQNVTLSCEQNLNHDAMYWYRQDPGQGLRLIYYSQIVNDFQKGDIAEGYSVSREKKESFPLTVTSAQKNPTAFYLCASRIPGLQNTGELFFGEGSRLTVL.

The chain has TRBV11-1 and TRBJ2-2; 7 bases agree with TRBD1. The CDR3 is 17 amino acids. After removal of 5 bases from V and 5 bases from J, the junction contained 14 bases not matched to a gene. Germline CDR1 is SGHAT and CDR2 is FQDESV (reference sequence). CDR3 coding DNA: TGTGCCAGCAGCCCAGGGTCGGGACAGACCCCTACCGGGGAGCTGTTTTTT. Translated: CASSPGSGQTPTGELFF.

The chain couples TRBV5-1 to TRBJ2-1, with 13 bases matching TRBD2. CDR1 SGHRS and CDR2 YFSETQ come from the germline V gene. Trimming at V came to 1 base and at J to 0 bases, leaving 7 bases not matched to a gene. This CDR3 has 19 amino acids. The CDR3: CASSLIRLAGGDSYNEQFF. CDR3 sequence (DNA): TGCGCCAGCAGCTTGATCCGACTAGCGGGGGGCGACTCCTACAATGAGCAGTTCTTC.

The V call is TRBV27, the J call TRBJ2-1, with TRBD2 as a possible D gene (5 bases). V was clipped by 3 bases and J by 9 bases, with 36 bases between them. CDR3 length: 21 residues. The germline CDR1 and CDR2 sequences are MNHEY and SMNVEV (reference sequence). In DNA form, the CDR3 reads TGTGCCAGCAGTTTCTCCGGAGGTAGTTTGGGCTTCCGAAACTCCGGCCTTGAGCAGTTCTTC. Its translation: CASSFSGGSLGFRNSGLEQFF.